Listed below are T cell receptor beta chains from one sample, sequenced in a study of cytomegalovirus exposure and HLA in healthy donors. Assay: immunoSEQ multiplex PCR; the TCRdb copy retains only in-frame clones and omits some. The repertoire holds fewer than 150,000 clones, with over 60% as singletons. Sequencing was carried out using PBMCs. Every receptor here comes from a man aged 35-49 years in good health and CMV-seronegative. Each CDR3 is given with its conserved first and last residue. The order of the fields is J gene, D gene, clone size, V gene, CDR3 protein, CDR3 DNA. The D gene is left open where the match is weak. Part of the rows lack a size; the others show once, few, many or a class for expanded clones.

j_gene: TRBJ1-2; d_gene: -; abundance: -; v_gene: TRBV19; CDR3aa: CASSVQGWNYGYTF; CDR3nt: TGTGCCAGTAGTGTACAGGGATGGAACTATGGCTACACCTTC
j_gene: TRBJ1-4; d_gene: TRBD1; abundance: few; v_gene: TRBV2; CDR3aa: CASSDQGDRGEKLFF; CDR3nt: TGTGCCAGCAGTGATCAGGGAGACAGGGGTGAAAAACTGTTTTTT
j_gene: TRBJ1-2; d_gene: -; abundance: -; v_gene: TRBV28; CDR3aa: CASSFGWSTINRMLANYGYTF; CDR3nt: TGTGCCAGCAGTTTCGGGTGGAGCACAATCAACCGGATGTTAGCTAACTATGGCTACACCTTC
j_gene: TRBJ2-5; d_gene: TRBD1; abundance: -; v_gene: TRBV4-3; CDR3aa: CASSQGTGAGGETQYF; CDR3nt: TGCGCCAGCAGCCAAGGGACAGGGGCCGGCGGAGAGACCCAGTACTTC
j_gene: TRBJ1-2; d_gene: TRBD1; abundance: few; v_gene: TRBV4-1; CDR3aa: CASSQGQGLGVYGYTF; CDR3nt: TGCGCCAGCAGCCAAGGACAGGGGCTGGGTGTCTATGGCTACACCTTC
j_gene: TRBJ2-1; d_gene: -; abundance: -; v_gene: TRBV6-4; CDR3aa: CASSGGGGGYNEQFF; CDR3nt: TGTGCCAGCAGTGGAGGAGGGGGCGGCTACAATGAGCAGTTCTTC
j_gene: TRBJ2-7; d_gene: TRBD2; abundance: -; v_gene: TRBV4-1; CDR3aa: CASSRAGGAVYEQYF; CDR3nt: TGCGCCAGCAGCCGGGCGGGGGGGGCGGTCTACGAGCAGTACTTC
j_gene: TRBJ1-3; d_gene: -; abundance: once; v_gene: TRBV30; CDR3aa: CAWTDSWGRNTIYF; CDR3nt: TGTGCCTGGACGGACAGTTGGGGGAGAAACACCATATATTTT
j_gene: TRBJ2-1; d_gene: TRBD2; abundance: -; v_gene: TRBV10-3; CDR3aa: CAITEPGLVGHREQFF; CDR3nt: TGTGCCATCACCGAACCGGGACTAGTCGGTCATCGAGAGCAGTTCTTC
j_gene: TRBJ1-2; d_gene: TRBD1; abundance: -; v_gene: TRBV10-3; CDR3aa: CAIRDRADYGYTF; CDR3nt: TGTGCCATCCGGGACAGGGCGGACTATGGCTACACCTTC
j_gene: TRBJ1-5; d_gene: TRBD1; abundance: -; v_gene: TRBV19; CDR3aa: CASSMEGARGQPQHF; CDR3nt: TGTGCCAGTAGTATGGAGGGGGCGAGGGGTCAGCCCCAGCATTTT
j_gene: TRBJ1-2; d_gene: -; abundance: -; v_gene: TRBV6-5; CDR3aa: CASSAGAWDGYTF; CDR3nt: TGTGCCAGCAGTGCAGGGGCTTGGGATGGCTACACCTTC
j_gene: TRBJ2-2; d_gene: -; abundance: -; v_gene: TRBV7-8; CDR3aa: CASSLQRRGGELFF; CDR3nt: TGTGCCAGCAGCTTACAGCGGCGGGGCGGGGAGCTGTTTTTT
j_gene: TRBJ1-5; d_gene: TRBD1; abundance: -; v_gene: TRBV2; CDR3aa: CASSTTGDTQPQHF; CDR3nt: TGTGCCAGCAGTACTACAGGGGACACTCAGCCCCAGCATTTT
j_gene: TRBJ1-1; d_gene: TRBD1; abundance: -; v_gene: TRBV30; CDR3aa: CAWSKNRGRNTEAFF; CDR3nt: TGTGCCTGGAGTAAAAACAGGGGGCGGAACACTGAAGCTTTCTTT
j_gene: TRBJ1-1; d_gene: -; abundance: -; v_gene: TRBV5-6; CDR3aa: CASSTRLGGSTEAFF; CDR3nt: TGTGCCAGCAGCACGCGCTTAGGGGGAAGCACTGAAGCTTTCTTT
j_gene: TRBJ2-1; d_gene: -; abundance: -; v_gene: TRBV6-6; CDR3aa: CASYGRGDEQFF; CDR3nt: TGTGCCAGCTATGGCAGGGGCGATGAGCAGTTCTTC
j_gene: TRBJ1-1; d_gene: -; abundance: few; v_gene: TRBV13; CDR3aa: CASSLPPNTEAFF; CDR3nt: TGTGCCAGCAGCCTCCCCCCGAACACTGAAGCTTTCTTT
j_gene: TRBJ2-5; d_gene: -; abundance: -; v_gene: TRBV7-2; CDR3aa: CASRLEAAKETQYF; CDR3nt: TGTGCCAGCAGGCTCGAAGCGGCCAAAGAGACCCAGTACTTC
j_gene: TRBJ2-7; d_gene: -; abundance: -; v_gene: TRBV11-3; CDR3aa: CASSLGQTGSYEQYF; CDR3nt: TGTGCCAGCAGCTTAGGCCAGACGGGATCCTACGAGCAGTACTTC
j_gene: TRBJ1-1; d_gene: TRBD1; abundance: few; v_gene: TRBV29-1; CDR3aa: CSPGTGGEAFF; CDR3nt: TGCAGCCCGGGGACAGGGGGCGAAGCTTTCTTT
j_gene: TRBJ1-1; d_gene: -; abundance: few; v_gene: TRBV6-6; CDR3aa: CASSTHGGGETTEAFF; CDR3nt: TGTGCCAGCAGCACCCATGGTGGAGGGGAAACCACTGAAGCTTTCTTT
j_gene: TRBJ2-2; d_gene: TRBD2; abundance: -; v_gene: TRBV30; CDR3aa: CAWTLMVTSGKANTGELFF; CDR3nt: TGTGCCTGGACCCTGATGGTAACTAGCGGGAAAGCGAACACCGGGGAGCTGTTTTTT
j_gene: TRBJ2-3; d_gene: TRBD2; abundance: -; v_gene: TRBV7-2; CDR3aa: CASSFVAGGLGDTQYF; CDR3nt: TGTGCCAGCAGCTTCGTAGCGGGGGGTCTGGGAGATACGCAGTATTTT
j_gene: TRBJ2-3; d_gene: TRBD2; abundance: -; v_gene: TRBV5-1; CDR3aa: CASTLGGLAGPTDTQYF; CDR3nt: TGCGCCAGCACCCTGGGAGGGCTAGCGGGACCCACAGATACGCAGTATTTT
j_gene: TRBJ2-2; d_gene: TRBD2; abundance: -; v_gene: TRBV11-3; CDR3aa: CASSPMRGGGTGELFF; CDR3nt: TGTGCCAGCAGCCCAATGCGGGGGGGCGGCACCGGGGAGCTGTTTTTT
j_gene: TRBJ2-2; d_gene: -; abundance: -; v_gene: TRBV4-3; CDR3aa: CASSQVASNTGELFF; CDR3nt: TGCGCCAGCAGCCAAGTCGCGTCGAACACCGGGGAGCTGTTTTTT
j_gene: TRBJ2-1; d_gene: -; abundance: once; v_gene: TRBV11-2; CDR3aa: CASSPLPGNNEQFF; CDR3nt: TGTGCCAGCAGCCCCCTGCCGGGGAACAATGAGCAGTTCTTC
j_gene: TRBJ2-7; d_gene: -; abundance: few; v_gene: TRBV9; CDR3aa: CASSVSYAGHTYEQYF; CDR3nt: TGTGCCAGCAGCGTAAGTTACGCGGGCCATACCTACGAGCAGTACTTC
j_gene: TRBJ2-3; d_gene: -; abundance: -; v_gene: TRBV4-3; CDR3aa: CASSPGRDSYSTDTQYF; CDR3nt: TGCGCCAGCAGCCCTGGCCGTGACAGCTACAGCACAGATACGCAGTATTTT
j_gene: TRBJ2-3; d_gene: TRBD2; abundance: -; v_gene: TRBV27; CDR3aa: CASSPGLARNTQYF; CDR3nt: TGTGCCAGCAGTCCAGGACTAGCTCGGAATACGCAGTATTTT
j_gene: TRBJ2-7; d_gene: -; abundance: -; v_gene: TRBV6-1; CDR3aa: CASSEFRFPFSYEQYF; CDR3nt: TGTGCCAGCAGTGAATTCAGGTTTCCCTTCTCCTACGAGCAGTACTTC
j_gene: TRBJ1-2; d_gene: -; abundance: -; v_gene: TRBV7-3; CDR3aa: CASSRADQGRNYGYTF; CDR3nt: TGTGCCAGCAGCCGCGCGGACCAGGGGCGCAACTATGGCTACACCTTC
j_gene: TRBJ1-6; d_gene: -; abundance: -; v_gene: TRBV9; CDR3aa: CASSVSREGSNSPLHF; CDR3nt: TGTGCCAGCAGCGTATCCAGGGAGGGAAGTAATTCACCCCTCCACTTT
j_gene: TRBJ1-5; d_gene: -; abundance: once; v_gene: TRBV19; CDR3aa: CASSTQVTRQPQHF; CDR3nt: TGTGCCAGTAGTACCCAGGTAACTAGGCAGCCCCAGCATTTT
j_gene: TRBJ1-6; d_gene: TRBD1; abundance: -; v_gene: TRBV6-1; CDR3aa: CASTRTGLNSPLHF; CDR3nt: TGTGCCAGCACCAGGACAGGGCTAAATTCACCCCTCCACTTT
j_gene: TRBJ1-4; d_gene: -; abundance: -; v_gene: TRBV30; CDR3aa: CAWTVFGGPNEKLFF; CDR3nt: TGTGCCTGGACCGTCTTCGGGGGTCCTAATGAAAAACTGTTTTTT
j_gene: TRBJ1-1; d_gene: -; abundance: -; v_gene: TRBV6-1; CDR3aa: CASRSPVGGTEAFF; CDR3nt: TGTGCCAGCAGGAGTCCTGTGGGGGGCACTGAAGCTTTCTTT
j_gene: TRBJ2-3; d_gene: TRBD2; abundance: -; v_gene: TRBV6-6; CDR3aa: CASRDDRPRGGQYF; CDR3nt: TGTGCCAGCAGGGACGACAGGCCCCGGGGGGGGCAGTATTTT
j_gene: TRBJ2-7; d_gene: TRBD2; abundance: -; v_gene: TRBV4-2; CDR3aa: CASSGPVRGGQSYEQYF; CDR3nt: TGTGCCAGCAGCGGACCCGTTCGGGGGGGACAATCCTACGAGCAGTACTTC
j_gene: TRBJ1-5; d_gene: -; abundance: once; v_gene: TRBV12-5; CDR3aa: CASGWVSGEVVEPQHF; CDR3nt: TGTGCTAGTGGTTGGGTTTCTGGAGAAGTAGTGGAGCCCCAGCATTTT
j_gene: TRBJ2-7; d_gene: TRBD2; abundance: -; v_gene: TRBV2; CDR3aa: CASSEGLAFNEQYF; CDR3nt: TGTGCCAGCAGTGAAGGACTAGCCTTTAACGAGCAGTACTTC
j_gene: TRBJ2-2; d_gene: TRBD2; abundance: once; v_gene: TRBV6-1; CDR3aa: CASSEHAGAGELFF; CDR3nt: TGTGCCAGCAGTGAACACGCGGGAGCCGGGGAGCTGTTTTTT
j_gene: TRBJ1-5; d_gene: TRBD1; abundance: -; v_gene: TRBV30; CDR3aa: CAWNRGLSNQPQHF; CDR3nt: TGTGCCTGGAACAGGGGGCTTAGCAATCAGCCCCAGCATTTT
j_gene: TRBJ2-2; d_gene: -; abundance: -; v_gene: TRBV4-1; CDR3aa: CASSQVTGLDTGELFF; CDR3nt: TGCGCCAGCAGCCAGGTCACAGGGCTGGACACCGGGGAGCTGTTTTTT
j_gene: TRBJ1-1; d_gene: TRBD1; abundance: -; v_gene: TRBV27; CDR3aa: CASSLSGGAYTEAFF; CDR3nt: TGTGCCAGCAGTTTGTCAGGGGGCGCATACACTGAAGCTTTCTTT
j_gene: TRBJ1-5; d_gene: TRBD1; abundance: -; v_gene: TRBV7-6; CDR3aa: CASTQGVNQPQHF; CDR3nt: TGTGCCAGCACCCAGGGGGTCAATCAGCCCCAGCATTTT
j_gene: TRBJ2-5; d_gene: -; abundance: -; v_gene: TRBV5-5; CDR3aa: CASSIYWGVQETQYF; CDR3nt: TGTGCCAGCAGCATTTATTGGGGGGTCCAAGAGACCCAGTACTTC
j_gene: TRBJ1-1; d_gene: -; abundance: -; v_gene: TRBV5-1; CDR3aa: CASNRDLNTEAFF; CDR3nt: TGCGCCAGCAACAGGGATTTAAACACTGAAGCTTTCTTT
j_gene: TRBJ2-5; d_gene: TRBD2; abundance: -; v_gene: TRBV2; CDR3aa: CASKSGGAETQYF; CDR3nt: TGTGCCAGCAAAAGCGGGGGGGCGGAGACCCAGTACTTC
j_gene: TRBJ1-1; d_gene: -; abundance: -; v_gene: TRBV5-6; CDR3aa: CASSPTDRNTEAFF; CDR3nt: TGTGCCAGCAGCCCAACCGACAGGAACACTGAAGCTTTCTTT
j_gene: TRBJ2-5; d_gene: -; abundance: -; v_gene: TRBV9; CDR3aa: CASSVDQGQETQYF; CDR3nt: TGTGCCAGCAGCGTAGATCAGGGCCAAGAGACCCAGTACTTC
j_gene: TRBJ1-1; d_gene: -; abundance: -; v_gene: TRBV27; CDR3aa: CASSLSRWTEAFF; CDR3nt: TGTGCCAGCAGTTTATCGCGTTGGACTGAAGCTTTCTTT
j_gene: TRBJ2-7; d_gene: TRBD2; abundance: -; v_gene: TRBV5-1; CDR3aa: CASSPSAGSLNEQYF; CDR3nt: TGCGCCAGCAGCCCTTCAGCGGGAAGCTTAAACGAGCAGTACTTC